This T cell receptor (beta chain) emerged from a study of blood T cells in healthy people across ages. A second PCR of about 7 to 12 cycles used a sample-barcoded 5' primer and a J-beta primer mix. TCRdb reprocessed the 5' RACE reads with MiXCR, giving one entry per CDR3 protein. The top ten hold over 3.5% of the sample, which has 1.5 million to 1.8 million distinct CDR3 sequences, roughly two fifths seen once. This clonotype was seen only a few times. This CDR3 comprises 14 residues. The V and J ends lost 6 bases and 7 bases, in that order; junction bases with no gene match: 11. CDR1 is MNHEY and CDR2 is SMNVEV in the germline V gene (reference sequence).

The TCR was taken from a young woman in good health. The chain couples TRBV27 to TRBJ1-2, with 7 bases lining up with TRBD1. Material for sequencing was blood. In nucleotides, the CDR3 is TGTGCCAGCAGCTCGGCCGGGACAGTCGTTGGCTACACCTTC. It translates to CASSSAGTVVGYTF.